The 11 T cell receptor beta chains below were found in one sample sequenced in a study of lymphopenia after photon versus proton radiotherapy. Method: immunoSEQ multiplex PCR; TCRdb's copy keeps in-frame clones and lacks some. The table has about 8,300 clones, 70% to 90% seen once; the top ten hold roughly 22%. The sequencing here drew on peripheral blood, taken from a patient treated with photon-based radiotherapy. The receptors come from a man at least 80 years old with cholangiocarcinoma.

The chain uses TRBV30 and TRBJ1-1; unclear D gene. The CDR3 covers 12 residues. Germline assignment: CDR1 GTSNPN and CDR2 SVGIG (reference sequence). Trimming stripped 3 bases from V and 10 bases from J, with 15 bases between. The CDR3 bases are TGTGCCTGGAGCGCCGATACAGCGGCAGCTTTCTTT. As protein: CAWSADTAAAFF.

The V call is TRBV9, the J call TRBJ1-3; 7 bases line up with TRBD1. There are 16 residues in the CDR3. J lost 4 bases, V lost 4 bases, and 11 bases had no gene match. From germline, CDR1 is SGDLS and CDR2 YYNGEE. The CDR3 DNA follows: TGTGCCAGCAGCCACTCAACAGGGGCCAAGGGAAACACCATATATTTT. It translates to CASSHSTGAKGNTIYF. Complete variable domain (other parts from reference TRBV9 and TRBJ1-3): DSGVTQTPKHLITATGQRVTLRCSPRSGDLSVYWYQQSLDQGLQFLIQYYNGEERAKGNILERFSAQQFPDLHSELNLSSLELGDSALYFCASSHSTGAKGNTIYFGEGSWLTVV.

The chain has TRBV2 and TRBJ2-7; 7 bases agree with TRBD1. The CDR3 consists of 12 residues. Unmatched junction bases numbered 5, after V lost 6 bases and J lost 6 bases. CDR1 and CDR2 (germline): SNHLY, FYNNEI. The DNA of the CDR3 is TGTGCCAGCAGGGGACCAGGGGGCGAGCAGTACTTC. Translated, it gives CASRGPGGEQYF.

The chain combines TRBV18 with TRBJ2-3; no clear D gene. The CDR3 is 15 amino acids. The V gene lost 3 bases and the J gene lost 4 bases, with 14 bases spanning the gap. Germline V gene sequence: CDR1 KGHSH, CDR2 LQKENI. The CDR3 region has the DNA TGTGCCAGCTCACCGACACCGTCGGCGGCAGATACGCAGTATTTT. Its protein product is CASSPTPSAADTQYF. The full variable domain, in which reference TRBV18 and TRBJ2-3 provide the parts outside the CDR3, is NAGVMQNPRHLVRRRGQEARLRCSPMKGHSHVYWYRQLPEEGLKFMVYLQKENIIDESGMPKERFSAEFPKEGPSILRIQQVVRGDSAAYFCASSPTPSAADTQYFGPGTRLTVL.

The chain links TRBV9 to TRBJ2-2; TRBD2 matches 13 bases. Germline V CDR1 and CDR2: SGDLS, YYNGEE. The V and J ends lost 4 bases and 8 bases, in that order; junction bases with no gene match: 5. The CDR3 extends over 15 amino acids. CDR3 DNA sequence: TGTGCCAGCAGCCCAACTAGCGGGGGGGCTGGGGAGCTGTTTTTT. Its translation is CASSPTSGGAGELFF.

This clone has only one observation. The chain carries TRBV5-1 and TRBJ1-1; D not certain. Between the trimmed V and J ends, which lost 0 bases and 1 base, there was a span of 7 bases. Per the germline V gene, CDR1 is SGHRS and CDR2 is YFSETQ. The CDR3 has 14 residues. CDR3 bases: TGCGCCAGCAGCTTGGAGTTGCGGAACACTGAAGCTTTCTTT. Its translation: CASSLELRNTEAFF.

This chain links TRBV4-2 with TRBJ2-7; D is possibly TRBD1 or TRBD2 (6 bases each). The CDR3 sequence is 15 residues long. The germline V and J ends were trimmed by 4 bases and 3 bases, with 16 bases remaining between them. Germline CDR1 reads LGHNA; CDR2 reads YNFKEQ. CDR3 nucleotide sequence: TGTGCCAGCAGCCGCCTAGGGGGGACGATCTACGAGCAGTACTTC. This encodes CASSRLGGTIYEQYF.

This chain links TRBV28 with TRBJ2-1; TRBD1 matches at 7 bases. Germline V gene data show CDR1 as MDHEN and CDR2 as SYDVKM. The length of the CDR3 is 14 residues. V shed 6 bases, J shed 6 bases, and the junction held 8 bases outside the gene matches. The chain's CDR3 is CASSLGQLSNEQFF. The CDR3 DNA reads as TGTGCCAGCAGCCTGGGACAGCTGTCCAATGAGCAGTTCTTC.

This clone was recorded a few times. CDR3 protein: CASTTGTAQPQHF. The CDR3, as DNA: TGTGCCAGCACCACCGGGACGGCACAGCCCCAGCATTTT. This sequence joins TRBV7-9 and TRBJ1-5; D is perhaps TRBD1 (5 bases). The V end lost 7 bases, the J end lost 7 bases, and 14 bases lay between the germline ends. Germline V gives CDR1 SEHNR, CDR2 FQNEAQ (reference sequence). The CDR3 runs to 13 residues.

Regarding this clone: This same CDR3 is encoded by further DNA sequences in the sample. The chain links TRBV5-1 to TRBJ2-3; 11 positions match TRBD2. With 2 bases clipped from V and 5 bases from J, the junction kept 4 bases outside the gene matches. Germline values: CDR1 SGHRS, CDR2 YFSETQ. This CDR3 is built from 15 residues. CDR3 in amino acids: CASSFRLAGGDTQYF. As DNA, the CDR3 is TGCGCCAGCAGCTTCCGGCTAGCGGGGGGAGATACGCAGTATTTT.

This chain uses TRBV6-1 with TRBJ1-6; D remains unclear. This CDR3 contains 15 residues. The V and J ends lost 8 bases and 6 bases respectively, with 17 bases between them. Germline-derived CDR1 and CDR2 are MNHNS and SASEGT. The CDR3 here is CASGSLRLGNSPLHF. In DNA, the CDR3 is TGTGCCAGCGGTTCTCTCCGCCTCGGTAATTCACCCCTCCACTTT.